This is a list of T cell receptor beta chains from one sample in a study of CD8 T cells in ankylosing spondylitis. Using its own MiXCR run on the 5' RACE reads, TCRdb lists one record per CDR3 protein. Here the sample spans some 240,000 distinct CDR3 sequences, more than 20% being singletons. The sequenced sample was blood, either unsorted or a sorted T cell fraction (not recorded which). These receptors were collected from a male donor with ankylosing spondylitis or in good health (not recorded which). CDR3s include the opening cysteine and the closing phenylalanine or tryptophan. Fields, in order: clone size, D gene, V gene, J gene, CDR3 DNA, CDR3 protein. The D gene is left open where the match is weak. A clone size is listed for some rows: how often the clone was seen (once, few, many), or a class if it is expanded.

abundance: few
d_gene: TRBD2
v_gene: TRBV20-1
j_gene: TRBJ2-3
CDR3nt: TGCAGTGCTAGCGCCGGCGGGGGGATCGCAGATACGCAGTATTTT
CDR3aa: CSASAGGGIADTQYF

abundance: NA
d_gene: NA
v_gene: TRBV30
j_gene: TRBJ1-2
CDR3nt: TGTGCCTGGAGTGAGAGGCCCGAGAGTGGCTACACCTTC
CDR3aa: CAWSERPESGYTF

abundance: few
d_gene: NA
v_gene: TRBV5-6
j_gene: TRBJ2-7
CDR3nt: TGTGCCAGCAGCGTTAGTGCGCTGGCCTACGAGCAGTACTTC
CDR3aa: CASSVSALAYEQYF

abundance: many
d_gene: NA
v_gene: TRBV5-1
j_gene: TRBJ2-1
CDR3nt: TGCGCCAGCAGCTATTCGGGGGATTCCTACAATGAGCAGTTCTTC
CDR3aa: CASSYSGDSYNEQFF

abundance: NA
d_gene: NA
v_gene: TRBV12-3/TRBV12-4
j_gene: TRBJ2-3
CDR3nt: TGTGCCAGCAGTTTGCCGGGGAACAGGGATACGCAGTATTTT
CDR3aa: CASSLPGNRDTQYF

abundance: NA
d_gene: TRBD1
v_gene: TRBV5-6
j_gene: TRBJ2-4
CDR3nt: TGTGCCAGCAGCGGGGGACAGGGGAACATTCAGTACTTC
CDR3aa: CASSGGQGNIQYF

abundance: NA
d_gene: NA
v_gene: TRBV10-1
j_gene: TRBJ2-3
CDR3nt: TGCGCCAGCAGTGAGTCGAACGGAGATAGCACAGATACGCAGTATTTT
CDR3aa: CASSESNGDSTDTQYF

abundance: many
d_gene: NA
v_gene: TRBV6-1
j_gene: TRBJ1-1
CDR3nt: TGTGCCAGCACCCACGGGGACATGGGCAAAGCTTTCTTT
CDR3aa: CASTHGDMGKAFF

abundance: many
d_gene: NA
v_gene: TRBV11-2
j_gene: TRBJ2-7
CDR3nt: TGTGCCAGCAGCTTAGGTCGTGGGGGCGGGAGCTCCTACGAGCAGTACTTC
CDR3aa: CASSLGRGGGSSYEQYF

abundance: many
d_gene: NA
v_gene: TRBV4-1
j_gene: TRBJ1-6
CDR3nt: TGCGCCAGCAGCCAAGAGCAGATACCTAATTCACCCCTCCACTTT
CDR3aa: CASSQEQIPNSPLHF

abundance: NA
d_gene: TRBD2
v_gene: TRBV20-1
j_gene: TRBJ2-1
CDR3nt: TGCAGTGCTAGGAGCGCTAGCGGGTTACGGAGCTCCTACAATGAGCAGTTCTTC
CDR3aa: CSARSASGLRSSYNEQFF

abundance: many
d_gene: TRBD1
v_gene: TRBV10-3
j_gene: TRBJ2-7
CDR3nt: TGTGCCACGGAGGGACAGGGGGTGGCCGAGCAGTACTTC
CDR3aa: CATEGQGVAEQYF

abundance: NA
d_gene: TRBD1
v_gene: TRBV20-1
j_gene: TRBJ1-6
CDR3nt: TGCAGTGCTAGAGGTAGTATTACAGGGGGCGGCCGTTCACCCCTCCACTTT
CDR3aa: CSARGSITGGGRSPLHF

abundance: NA
d_gene: TRBD1
v_gene: TRBV10-3
j_gene: TRBJ1-1
CDR3nt: TGTGCCATCAGTGGGTCAGGGGGCAATGTGGGGGCTTTCTTT
CDR3aa: CAISGSGGNVGAFF

abundance: few
d_gene: NA
v_gene: TRBV20-1
j_gene: TRBJ1-2
CDR3nt: TGCAGGTTCTCTTCAGGGGACTATGGCTACACCTTC
CDR3aa: CRFSSGDYGYTF

abundance: NA
d_gene: NA
v_gene: TRBV20-1
j_gene: TRBJ2-3
CDR3nt: TGCAGTGCTATGGTAGCGGCAGATACGCAGTATTTT
CDR3aa: CSAMVAADTQYF

abundance: many
d_gene: TRBD1
v_gene: TRBV7-2
j_gene: TRBJ2-3
CDR3nt: TGTGCCAGCAGCTTCCGACAGGGTAGCACAGATACGCAGTATTTT
CDR3aa: CASSFRQGSTDTQYF

abundance: NA
d_gene: TRBD2
v_gene: TRBV12-3/TRBV12-4
j_gene: TRBJ2-5
CDR3nt: TGTGCCAGGGAGCGGGGTCCAGAGACCCAGTACTTC
CDR3aa: CARERGPETQYF

abundance: NA
d_gene: TRBD1
v_gene: TRBV2
j_gene: TRBJ2-2
CDR3nt: TGTGCCAGCAGTCCTACAGGGGTCGGGGAGCTGTTTTTT
CDR3aa: CASSPTGVGELFF

abundance: NA
d_gene: NA
v_gene: TRBV20-1
j_gene: TRBJ1-5
CDR3nt: TGCAGTGCAAGCGGCAGGCGGAATAGCAATCAGCCCCAGCATTTT
CDR3aa: CSASGRRNSNQPQHF

abundance: few
d_gene: TRBD1
v_gene: TRBV10-3
j_gene: TRBJ1-6
CDR3nt: TGTGCCATCAGAGGACAGGCGGATTATTCACCCCTCCACTTT
CDR3aa: CAIRGQADYSPLHF

abundance: few
d_gene: NA
v_gene: TRBV29-1
j_gene: TRBJ1-4
CDR3nt: TGCAGCGTTGGAGGGGGACAATATGAAAAACTGTTTTTT
CDR3aa: CSVGGGQYEKLFF

abundance: many
d_gene: NA
v_gene: TRBV20-1
j_gene: TRBJ2-3
CDR3nt: TGCAGTGCTAGATCAGGGACTAGCACAGATACGCAGTATTTT
CDR3aa: CSARSGTSTDTQYF

abundance: many
d_gene: TRBD2
v_gene: TRBV5-6
j_gene: TRBJ2-1
CDR3nt: TGTGCCAGCAGCGCCACTAGCGGGGGGGGGCAGTTCTTC
CDR3aa: CASSATSGGGQFF

abundance: many
d_gene: NA
v_gene: TRBV12-3/TRBV12-4
j_gene: TRBJ2-2
CDR3nt: TGTGCCAGCAGGCACGGGGACGCGAACACCGGGGAGCTGTTTTTT
CDR3aa: CASRHGDANTGELFF

abundance: NA
d_gene: NA
v_gene: TRBV6-5
j_gene: TRBJ2-7
CDR3nt: TGTGCCAGCAGTTTTGCGGGCCTCTCCTACGAGCAGTACTTC
CDR3aa: CASSFAGLSYEQYF

abundance: NA
d_gene: NA
v_gene: TRBV5-4
j_gene: TRBJ2-3
CDR3nt: TGTGCCAGCAGTCCCCGTTCTAGCGGCACAGATACGCAGTATTTT
CDR3aa: CASSPRSSGTDTQYF

abundance: NA
d_gene: TRBD2
v_gene: TRBV10-3
j_gene: TRBJ2-2
CDR3nt: TGTGCCATCAGTGAGCGGGTAGCGGGGGGAACCCCCGGGGAGCTGTTTTTT
CDR3aa: CAISERVAGGTPGELFF

abundance: NA
d_gene: NA
v_gene: TRBV3-1
j_gene: TRBJ2-5
CDR3nt: TGTGCCAGCAGCGCAAGGGGGACCGGGTGGCGAGAGACCCAGTACTTC
CDR3aa: CASSARGTGWRETQYF

abundance: NA
d_gene: TRBD2
v_gene: TRBV15
j_gene: TRBJ2-1
CDR3nt: TGTGCCACCAGCAGACGACTAGCTAAGCAGTTCTTC
CDR3aa: CATSRRLAKQFF

abundance: few
d_gene: NA
v_gene: TRBV6-1
j_gene: TRBJ1-1
CDR3nt: TGTGCCAGCAGACCATACGTTGGGACGGCGGGAACTACTGAAGCTTTCTTT
CDR3aa: CASRPYVGTAGTTEAFF

abundance: NA
d_gene: NA
v_gene: TRBV20-1
j_gene: TRBJ1-2
CDR3nt: TGCAGTGCTACAGACCACACCTCCGGGACCACGCGGGGCTACACCTTC
CDR3aa: CSATDHTSGTTRGYTF

abundance: many
d_gene: TRBD2
v_gene: TRBV29-1
j_gene: TRBJ2-1
CDR3nt: TGCAGCGTAGACTCCGGGACTAGCCCCTACAATGAGCAGTTCTTC
CDR3aa: CSVDSGTSPYNEQFF

abundance: few
d_gene: NA
v_gene: TRBV18
j_gene: TRBJ2-3
CDR3nt: TGTGCCAGCTCACCCCAGGGACGGCCCACAGATACGCAGTATTTT
CDR3aa: CASSPQGRPTDTQYF

abundance: many
d_gene: NA
v_gene: TRBV12-3/TRBV12-4
j_gene: TRBJ1-2
CDR3nt: TGTGCCAGCAGTTTGCCCCCGCACTATGGCTACACCTTC
CDR3aa: CASSLPPHYGYTF

abundance: few
d_gene: NA
v_gene: TRBV3-1
j_gene: TRBJ2-1
CDR3nt: TGTGCCAGCAGCCTTGGACACCGAAACAATGAGCAGTTCTTC
CDR3aa: CASSLGHRNNEQFF

abundance: NA
d_gene: TRBD1
v_gene: TRBV20-1
j_gene: TRBJ2-7
CDR3nt: TGCAGTGCTACCCTACAGGGGCCCTACGAGCAGTACTTC
CDR3aa: CSATLQGPYEQYF

abundance: NA
d_gene: NA
v_gene: TRBV20-1
j_gene: TRBJ2-2
CDR3nt: TGCAGTGCCACCACCCAGGGGCAGGCGCGCGGGGAGCTGTTTTTT
CDR3aa: CSATTQGQARGELFF

abundance: many
d_gene: NA
v_gene: TRBV7-9
j_gene: TRBJ2-7
CDR3nt: TGTGCCAGCAGCTTAGGGATCGGTGGGGAGCAGTACTTC
CDR3aa: CASSLGIGGEQYF

abundance: few
d_gene: NA
v_gene: TRBV6-5
j_gene: TRBJ2-3
CDR3nt: TGTGCCAGCAGTTACTCGAGCCGGGGGCACGGCACAGATACGCAGTATTTT
CDR3aa: CASSYSSRGHGTDTQYF

abundance: many
d_gene: NA
v_gene: TRBV12-3/TRBV12-4
j_gene: TRBJ2-7
CDR3nt: TGTGCCAGCAGTTTCGGCTTGGGGTCCTACGAGCAGTACTTC
CDR3aa: CASSFGLGSYEQYF

abundance: many
d_gene: TRBD1
v_gene: TRBV20-1
j_gene: TRBJ2-7
CDR3nt: TGCAGTGCTAGAGATCCAGGGGGCCCCTACGAGCAGTACTTC
CDR3aa: CSARDPGGPYEQYF

abundance: NA
d_gene: TRBD2
v_gene: TRBV7-9
j_gene: TRBJ2-5
CDR3nt: TGTGCCACCAGCTCCGACTGGGGGGGAGAGACCCAGTACTTC
CDR3aa: CATSSDWGGETQYF

abundance: few
d_gene: TRBD1
v_gene: TRBV20-1
j_gene: TRBJ1-5
CDR3nt: TGCAGTGCTACCCGGACAGGGGCCAATCAGCCCCAGCATTTT
CDR3aa: CSATRTGANQPQHF

abundance: NA
d_gene: NA
v_gene: TRBV10-3
j_gene: TRBJ1-1
CDR3nt: TGTGCCAACCGCCAGGGGAGGAACACTGAAGCTTTCTTT
CDR3aa: CANRQGRNTEAFF

abundance: few
d_gene: NA
v_gene: TRBV28
j_gene: TRBJ1-1
CDR3nt: TGTGCCAGCAGTAGTAGAGAAGCTTTCTTT
CDR3aa: CASSSREAFF

abundance: NA
d_gene: NA
v_gene: TRBV20-1
j_gene: TRBJ2-3
CDR3nt: TGCAGTGCTAGAGCCGGGACAACTAGCACAGATACGCAGTATTTT
CDR3aa: CSARAGTTSTDTQYF

abundance: NA
d_gene: TRBD1
v_gene: TRBV20-1
j_gene: TRBJ2-7
CDR3nt: TGCAGTGCTCGGACAGGGGGCGCAGACTACGAGCAGTACTTC
CDR3aa: CSARTGGADYEQYF

abundance: NA
d_gene: NA
v_gene: TRBV12-3/TRBV12-4
j_gene: TRBJ2-1
CDR3nt: TGTGCCAGCATAGAGGGGGGGGAATATGAGCAGTTCTTC
CDR3aa: CASIEGGEYEQFF

abundance: NA
d_gene: NA
v_gene: TRBV20-1
j_gene: TRBJ2-7
CDR3nt: TGCAGTGCTGGGTGGACACAGCTTCAATTCTCGAGGGAGCAGTACTTC
CDR3aa: CSAGWTQLQFSREQYF

abundance: NA
d_gene: NA
v_gene: TRBV20-1
j_gene: TRBJ2-1
CDR3nt: TGCAGTGCTAGAGATCTCAGGTCTTCGGCGCCTCAAAATGAGCAGTTCTTC
CDR3aa: CSARDLRSSAPQNEQFF

abundance: NA
d_gene: TRBD2
v_gene: TRBV3-1
j_gene: TRBJ2-4
CDR3nt: TGTGCCAGCAGCCCTTACGGACTAGAAAAAGCCAAAAACATTCAGTACTTC
CDR3aa: CASSPYGLEKAKNIQYF

abundance: NA
d_gene: NA
v_gene: TRBV6-1
j_gene: TRBJ2-1
CDR3nt: TGTGCCAGCAGAAAAGGAACCTACAATGAGCAGTTCTTC
CDR3aa: CASRKGTYNEQFF

abundance: NA
d_gene: TRBD1
v_gene: TRBV18
j_gene: TRBJ2-3
CDR3nt: TGTGCCAGCTCACCAGGGACAGGGATCCCGAATACGCAGTATTTT
CDR3aa: CASSPGTGIPNTQYF

abundance: NA
d_gene: TRBD1
v_gene: TRBV4-2
j_gene: TRBJ1-2
CDR3nt: TGTGCCAGCAGCCAAGACAGGGGGCACAACTATGGCTACACCTTC
CDR3aa: CASSQDRGHNYGYTF

abundance: many
d_gene: NA
v_gene: TRBV20-1
j_gene: TRBJ2-7
CDR3nt: TGCAGTGCTAGAGAGACTCAATCCGCCTACGAGCAGTACTTC
CDR3aa: CSARETQSAYEQYF

abundance: NA
d_gene: NA
v_gene: TRBV7-8
j_gene: TRBJ2-5
CDR3nt: TGTGCCAGCAGCTTTCAGATCCAAGAGACCCAGTACTTC
CDR3aa: CASSFQIQETQYF

abundance: few
d_gene: TRBD2
v_gene: TRBV20-1
j_gene: TRBJ2-7
CDR3nt: TGCAGTGCTCCTCTGGGGGGGTCCCTCCTCTACGAGCAGTACTTC
CDR3aa: CSAPLGGSLLYEQYF

abundance: NA
d_gene: NA
v_gene: TRBV4-1
j_gene: TRBJ2-3
CDR3nt: TGCGCCAGCAGCCAAGCCCTGCTGGATACGCAGTATTTT
CDR3aa: CASSQALLDTQYF